Sequencing of this TCR beta chain was carried out in a study of T-cell memory formation after mild COVID-19. TCRdb processed the 5' RACE reads anew with MiXCR; each CDR3 protein has one entry. The profile shows around 390,000 distinct CDR3 sequences, approximately 15% of them singletons. This clonotype was detected only a few times. This clonotype was sampled from a young man who had mild COVID-19 (a few samples of this study predate the infection). Cell type and time point are not known. The specimen sequenced was PBMCs or a T cell subset sorted from them (not recorded which).

The CDR3 DNA is TGTGCCAGCAGCCAAGACGGCGGGGGTGTAGCCTACAATGAGCAGTTCTTC. This translates into CASSQDGGGVAYNEQFF. The chain employs TRBV3-1 and TRBJ2-1; 7 bases are shared with TRBD2. This CDR3 comprises 17 residues. The germline V gene has CDR1 LGHDT and CDR2 YNNKEL (reference sequence). V shed 0 bases and J 2 bases; nucleotides not matched to a gene: 7.